This record covers a single T cell receptor beta chain. The sample originates from a study of PD-L1 blockade in urothelial cancer. Turning to the study itself: Blood was subjected to analysis at 3 weeks (second dose) and 6 weeks following treatment start. A median of approximately 150,000 T cells was found in the blood samples.

TCRdb's copy holds only in-frame clones and misses some; the assay was immunoSEQ multiplex PCR. This table holds roughly 25,000 clones, more than 70% found once. Germline assignment: CDR1 SQVTM and CDR2 ANQGSEA. The CDR3 runs to 14 residues. V lost 3 bases and J 0 bases, leaving 9 bases between the germline ends. This sequence joins TRBV29-1 and TRBJ2-1; D gene ambiguous. The TCR originated in a man aged 65 to 79 with urothelial cancer. This specimen consisted of PBMCs, obtained around atezolizumab (anti-PD-L1) treatment. CDR3 sequence: CSVDVPSSYNEQFF. CDR3 in DNA: TGCAGCGTTGACGTCCCGAGCTCCTACAATGAGCAGTTCTTC.